This T cell receptor beta chain was recorded in a study of Ad26.COV2.S vaccination and SARS-CoV-2 variants. Findings and limits, study-wide: Placebo recipients showed lower spike-specific TCR breadth than vaccinees. Placebo and vaccine recipients had non-spike TCR breadth that was similar.

As regards this clone: Its target is not known.

Data came from immunoSEQ multiplex PCR; TCRdb stores just in-frame clones and leaves some out. This sample has some 340,000 clones, with just over 85% found just once. Germline V gene lookup returns CDR1 SGHTA and CDR2 FQGNSA. After removal of 3 bases from V and 5 bases from J, the junction contained 4 bases not matched to a gene. The CDR3 has 14 amino acids. Treatment indicated: roughly 20 received Ad26.COV2.S at low or high dose, single or two shots; several received placebo; per-sample allocation not given. The samples date from day 63 after the first vaccine or placebo injection. An Ad26 vector expressing Wuhan-strain SARS-CoV-2 spike constituted the vaccine.

The chain recombines TRBV7-2 with TRBJ2-3, with 8 bases identical to TRBD2. The clonotype originates from a person between 18 and 65 years old who received the Ad26.COV2.S COVID-19 vaccine or a placebo. The input for sequencing was peripheral blood, taken in a trial of Ad26.COV2.S vaccine versus placebo. This chain's CDR3 is CASSFGGGQDTQYF. DNA for the CDR3: TGTGCCAGCAGCTTCGGGGGGGGGCAAGATACGCAGTATTTT.